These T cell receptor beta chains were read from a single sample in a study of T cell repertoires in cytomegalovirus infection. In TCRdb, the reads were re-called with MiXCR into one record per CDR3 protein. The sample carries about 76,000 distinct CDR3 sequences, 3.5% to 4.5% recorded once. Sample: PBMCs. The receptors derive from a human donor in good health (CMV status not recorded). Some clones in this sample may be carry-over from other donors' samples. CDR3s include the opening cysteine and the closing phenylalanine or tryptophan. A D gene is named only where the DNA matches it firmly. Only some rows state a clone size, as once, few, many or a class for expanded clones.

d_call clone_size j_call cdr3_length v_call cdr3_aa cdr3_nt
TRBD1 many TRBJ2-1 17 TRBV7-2 CASSTTWDRSSYNEQFF TGTGCCAGCAGCACCACCTGGGACAGGAGCTCCTACAATGAGCAGTTCTTC
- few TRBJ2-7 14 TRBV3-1 CASSQTGPSYEQYF TGTGCCAGCAGCCAAACGGGACCTTCCTACGAGCAGTACTTC
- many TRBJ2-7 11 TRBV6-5 CASSRGGEQYF TGTGCCAGCAGTAGAGGGGGCGAGCAGTACTTC
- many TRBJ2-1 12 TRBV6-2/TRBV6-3 CASGGGYNEQFF TGTGCCAGCGGAGGGGGGTACAATGAGCAGTTCTTC
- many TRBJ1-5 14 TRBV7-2 CASSFRDTDLPQHF TGTGCCAGCAGCTTCCGGGACACCGATTTGCCCCAGCATTTT
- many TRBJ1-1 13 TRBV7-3 CASSVDKNTEAFF TGTGCCAGCAGCGTCGACAAGAACACTGAAGCTTTCTTT
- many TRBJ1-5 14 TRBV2 CASSWGEGNQPQHF TGTGCCAGCAGTTGGGGGGAGGGCAATCAGCCCCAGCATTTT
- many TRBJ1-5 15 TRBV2 CASGQYRDSNQPQHF TGTGCCAGCGGTCAATACAGGGATAGCAATCAGCCCCAGCATTTT
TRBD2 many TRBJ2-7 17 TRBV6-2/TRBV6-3 CASSYSSLAVTIYEQYF TGTGCCAGCAGTTACTCGAGCCTAGCGGTGACAATCTACGAGCAGTACTTC
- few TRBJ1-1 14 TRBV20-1 CSASWLVADTEAFF TGCAGTGCTAGTTGGCTAGTGGCGGACACTGAAGCTTTCTTT
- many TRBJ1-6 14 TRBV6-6 CASSYSGTSSPLHF TGTGCCAGCAGTTACAGTGGCACCAGTTCACCCCTCCACTTT
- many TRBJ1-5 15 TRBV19 CASSIAESSNQPQHF TGTGCCAGTAGTATCGCCGAGAGTAGCAATCAGCCCCAGCATTTT
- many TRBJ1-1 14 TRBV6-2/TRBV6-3 CASSAGPLNTEAFF TGTGCCAGCAGTGCCGGACCTCTGAACACTGAAGCTTTCTTT
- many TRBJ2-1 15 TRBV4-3 CASSQVSSSYNEQFF TGCGCCAGCAGCCAAGTGTCAAGCTCCTACAATGAGCAGTTCTTC
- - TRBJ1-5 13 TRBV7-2 CASSLTYRLPQHF TGTGCCAGCAGCTTGACTTATCGTCTGCCCCAGCATTTT
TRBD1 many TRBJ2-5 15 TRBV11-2 CASSPTGTAEETQYF TGTGCCAGCAGCCCCACCGGGACAGCAGAAGAGACCCAGTACTTC
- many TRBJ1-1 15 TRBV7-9 CASSLVGRGRTEAFF TGTGCCAGCAGCTTAGTTGGCAGGGGAAGAACTGAAGCTTTCTTT
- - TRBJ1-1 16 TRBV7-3 CASSLSPGTSGTEAVF TGTGCAAGCAGCTTAAGCCCCGGGACGTCGGGAACTGAAGCTGTCTTT
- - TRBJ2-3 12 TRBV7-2 CASSFGPYAQYF TGTGCCAGCAGCTTCGGACCATACGCGCAGTATTTT
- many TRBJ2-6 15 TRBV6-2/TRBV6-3 CASSLTGSGANVLTF TGTGCCAGCAGTTTAACAGGGTCTGGGGCCAACGTCCTGACTTTC
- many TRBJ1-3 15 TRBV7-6 CASSSSRSSGNTIYF TGTGCCAGCAGCTCTAGCAGGAGCTCTGGAAACACCATATATTTT
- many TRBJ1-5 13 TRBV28 CASSWGQYQPQHF TGTGCCAGCAGTTGGGGACAATACCAGCCCCAGCATTTT
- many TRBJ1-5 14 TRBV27 CASRTRDAGQPQHF TGTGCCAGCAGGACCCGGGACGCCGGTCAGCCCCAGCATTTT
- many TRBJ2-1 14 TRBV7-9 CASRAVSSYNEQFF TGTGCCAGCCGAGCGGTGAGCTCCTACAATGAGCAGTTCTTC
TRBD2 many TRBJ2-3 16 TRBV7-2 CASSDLAVPNTDTQYF TGTGCCAGCAGCGATCTAGCGGTACCTAACACAGATACGCAGTATTTT
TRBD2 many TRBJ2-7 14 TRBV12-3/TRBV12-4 CASSLSSGGYEQYF TGTGCCAGCAGTTTAAGTAGCGGGGGTTACGAGCAGTACTTC
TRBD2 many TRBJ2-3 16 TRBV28 CASSSLGAAGEDTQYF TGTGCCAGCAGCTCCCTCGGGGCAGCGGGGGAAGATACGCAGTATTTT
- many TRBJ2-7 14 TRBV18 CASSTGLVSYEQYF TGTGCCAGCTCAACAGGGCTTGTCTCCTACGAGCAGTACTTC
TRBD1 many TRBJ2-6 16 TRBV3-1 CASSDRGTYGANVLTF TGTGCCAGCAGCGACAGGGGAACGTACGGGGCCAACGTCCTGACTTTC
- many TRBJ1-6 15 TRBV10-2 CASSGMHKNGSPLHF TGCGCCAGCAGTGGGATGCACAAGAATGGTTCACCCCTCCACTTT
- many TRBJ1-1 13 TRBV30 CAWSRDVGTEAFF TGTGCCTGGAGTCGGGACGTCGGGACTGAAGCTTTCTTT
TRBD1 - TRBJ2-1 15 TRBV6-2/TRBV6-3 CASSPRQGGSHEQFF TGTGCCAGCAGTCCAAGACAGGGGGGTTCCCATGAGCAGTTCTTC
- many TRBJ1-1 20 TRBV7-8 CASSPFRGGVPILPNTEAFF TGTGCCAGCAGCCCTTTTAGGGGAGGAGTCCCTATCTTACCGAACACTGAAGCTTTCTTT
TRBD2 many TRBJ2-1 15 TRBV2 CASSVGTSGKNEQFF TGTGCCAGCAGTGTAGGGACTAGCGGGAAAAATGAGCAGTTCTTC
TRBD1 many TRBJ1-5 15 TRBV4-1 CASSQLPGGSQPQHF TGCGCCAGCAGCCAACTGCCAGGGGGCTCTCAGCCCCAGCATTTT
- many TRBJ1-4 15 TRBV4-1 CASSQVLQTNEKLFF TGCGCCAGCAGCCAAGTCCTGCAGACAAATGAAAAACTGTTTTTT
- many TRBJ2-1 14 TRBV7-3 CASSKMGGPNEQFF TGTGCCAGCAGCAAGATGGGGGGGCCCAATGAGCAGTTCTTC
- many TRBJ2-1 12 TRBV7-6 CASSPGFSEQFF TGTGCCAGCAGCCCCGGGTTCTCTGAGCAGTTCTTC
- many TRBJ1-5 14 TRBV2 CASSVGESNQPQHF TGTGCCAGCAGTGTAGGGGAGAGCAATCAGCCCCAGCATTTT
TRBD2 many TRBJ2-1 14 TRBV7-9 CASQTSGNTYEQFF TGTGCCAGCCAGACTAGCGGGAACACGTATGAGCAGTTCTTC
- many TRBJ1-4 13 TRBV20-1 CSAVPGRHEKLFF TGCAGTGCCGTCCCGGGACGTCATGAAAAACTGTTTTTT
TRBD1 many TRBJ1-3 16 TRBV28 CASSSYNTGAVNTIYF TGTGCCAGCAGTTCCTACAACACAGGGGCCGTCAACACCATATATTTT
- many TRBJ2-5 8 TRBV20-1 CSAPPQYF TGCAGTGCTCCCCCCCAGTACTTC
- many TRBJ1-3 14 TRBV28 CASHGGGSRYTIYF TGTGCCAGCCACGGGGGGGGGAGCCGGTACACCATATATTTT